The clone carrying this TCR beta chain was seen only a few times. Antigen specificity is unknown. The sample comes from a study of cytomegalovirus exposure and HLA in healthy donors. From germline, CDR1 is LGHNA and CDR2 YSLEER. The CDR3 spans 14 residues. Trimming shortened V by 1 base and J by 4 bases, and 9 bases separated the two germline ends. PCR was performed using 60 Vbeta and 13 Jbeta primers. The method was immunoSEQ multiplex PCR; TCRdb's version includes in-frame clones alone and lacks a portion of them. Among roughly 43,000 clones listed, 70% to 80% were seen once. Healthy donors of bone marrow made up the group. Findings and caveats of the study: Immune exposure information comprised only CMV serostatus. TCR beta chain V- and J-gene trimming was linked, in a later analysis, to a missense variant in DCLRE1C. Generally TCR sequences proved uncommon, though certain public TCRs appeared in numerous donors.

The source material was PBMCs. V is TRBV4-3 and J is TRBJ2-3, with D uncertain. The TCR was taken from a man aged 25 to 40 in good health and CMV-seronegative. The CDR3 nucleotides read TGCGCCAGCAGCCAAGCCCTGAGATCAGATACGCAGTATTTT. Amino acid sequence: CASSQALRSDTQYF.